This T cell receptor (beta chain) is drawn from a study of identical twins (dated by TCRdb to about 2016). For context, the study as a whole: To test whether fetal clonotypes persist, this study deep-sequenced TCR alpha and beta repertoires from monozygotic twins, from unrelated adults of various ages, and from cord blood. To rule out contamination, the twin experiments were replicated at different times with different library preparation protocols.

Reading the germline V gene (reference sequence) gives CDR1 SEHNR and CDR2 FQNEAQ. The CDR3 holds 12 amino acids from the cysteine to the phenylalanine. The sequence is cut down to CDR3 DNA, 36 bases in frame from base 1. This clonotype was seen a few times. It has no known antigen specificity. Relative to the germline gene, one junction end is altered; a read error may explain this. The library relied on 5' RACE. The listed sequencing device is Illumina HiSeq 2000. A universal primer binding site was added through template switching, and the final cDNA carried a unique molecular identifier so that TCR cDNA molecules could be counted accurately. Specific primers in the conserved constant-segment region were used to synthesize first-strand cDNA for the TCR alpha and beta chains. Each cDNA library was double barcoded, with a SMART-Mk sample barcode plus Illumina barcodes, to control for contamination. TruSeq adapter sequences, together with Illumina sample barcodes, were added in two successive PCR steps. The Illumina HiSeq platform was used with custom primers to sequence TCR alpha and beta cDNA libraries. Per the authors' processing: Unique molecular identifiers were extracted from raw reads with MiGEC, and CDR3 positions were determined with MiXCR. Recombination models were inferred per individual with the repgenHMM and IGoR tools using an EM algorithm. The tcR package in R was used for shared clonotype analysis, with sharing normalized by the product of cloneset sizes. To study raw recombination without the effects of thymic and clonal selection, out-of-frame nonproductive sequences were analyzed. TCRdb reprocessing: public reads trimmed at Q25 with fastp, clones called with MiXCR, in-frame beta chains kept. Identical CDR3 proteins give one entry, which carries the most common genes and DNA. Here the V and J calls rest on TCRdb's processing, not on the authors' analysis. This sample comprises about 290,000 distinct CDR3 sequences, roughly 9.8% of them detected only once. The biggest ten clones account for roughly 7% of the sample.

Broader findings and caveats from the paper: Out-of-frame TCR alpha sequences shared between twins showed an excess of low generation-probability sequences compared with coincidental sharing between unrelated individuals. Invariant T cells such as MAIT and iNKT could partly confound zero-insertion analyses, although diverse VJ usage argued against such confounding for most clonotypes. Fewer insertions were carried by abundant cord blood beta clonotypes, a similar but weaker trend appeared in young adult naive repertoires, and no such trend appeared in memory repertoires. In beta out-of-frame sequences, excess twin sharing was weaker, because having fewer shared sequences lowered the signal-to-noise ratio. Because the same donors could not be followed over many years, the conclusions relied on cross-sectional statistical analysis. Recombination models systematically underestimated out-of-frame TCR alpha sharing in monozygotic twins but agreed with sharing between unrelated individuals.

Every donor in the study was a healthy Caucasian. Three pairs of female monozygotic twins, all aged roughly 18 to 29 years, were included in the twin cohort. Positive isolation kits from Invitrogen were used to isolate the CD4+ and CD8+ T cell populations. Separately, the same data were catalogued under a study of yellow fever vaccine responses in identical twins. The second study, in turn, reports: The T cell response to vaccination in identical twins was reported by the authors to appear partly convergent and partly personalized. In the study, vaccine-responding T cell clones were precisely tracked in identical twins.

Sample: CD8+ T cells sorted from blood. The V and J segments used are TRBV7-9 and TRBJ2-1; tentative D gene TRBD2, with 6 bases matching. This clonotype originated in a young woman in good health. The CDR3 region reads CASSLDSGYRSF. The bases are TGTGCCAGCAGCTTAGACAGCGGGTATCGGTCCTTC.